This TCR beta chain emerged from a study of T-cell reconstitution after alpha-beta-depleted transplantation in children listed by TCRdb under 2016. The study in broad terms: The study quantitatively tracked T-cell immune reconstitution after TCRalphabeta/CD19-depleted allogeneic hematopoietic cell transplantation in children using TCR repertoire profiling. What the study reported, not specific to this receptor: In some patients, high TCRbeta diversity at day 60 was attributed to recipient T cells and intrathymic progenitors that had survived conditioning. Apparently early alphabetaT-cell count recovery about two months after transplant reportedly relied on only several hundred rapidly expanded clones derived from non-depleted graft cells. Over subsequent months, a decline in hyperexpanded clone frequencies was noted, and after one year, T-cell counts and TCRbeta diversity were mostly ascribed to newly produced T cells.

Interpreted using the paper, the treatment or condition label stands for: allogeneic hematopoietic cell transplantation with graft depleted of TCRalphabeta T cells and CD19 B cells. The transplant recipients were children given TCRalphabeta/CD19-depleted allogeneic hematopoietic cell grafts. The germline V gene encodes CDR1 SEHNR and CDR2 FQNEAQ (reference sequence). From its cysteine to its phenylalanine, the CDR3 spans 16 amino acids. This entry keeps only the CDR3 DNA: 48 bases, framed from base 1. Trimming at the junction amounts to 3 bases on V and 4 bases on J, and the germline ends lie 18 bases apart. Libraries were constructed by PCR. For sequencing, an Illumina HiSeq 2500 was employed. TCR library preparation used molecular barcoding, with unique molecular identifiers applied to normalize quantification of the TCRbeta repertoire. TCRdb handled the public reads itself, with Q25 trimming in fastp and clone calling in MiXCR, and kept productive beta chains. Merged by CDR3 protein, the rows form single entries marked with the most common genes and DNA. The sample yields about 420,000 distinct CDR3 sequences; around 15% were counted once. The top ten constitute 29% of the sample.

With regard to this clonotype: Its binding antigen is unknown. The record has no base qualities; no much larger clone is one base away.

This specimen was PBMCs, mostly from graft donor cells, taken 360 days after TCRalphabeta/CD19-depleted stem cell transplant. Recombination connected TRBV7-9 to TRBJ2-5, with the D gene too uncertain to name. This TCR was recovered from a boy younger than two who had a stem cell transplant for Wiskott-Aldrich syndrome, so the T cells may come from the graft donor. CDR3 region: CASSLIRPLGGETQYF. Here is the DNA: TGTGCCAGCAGCTTGATCAGACCATTGGGCGGAGAGACCCAGTACTTC.